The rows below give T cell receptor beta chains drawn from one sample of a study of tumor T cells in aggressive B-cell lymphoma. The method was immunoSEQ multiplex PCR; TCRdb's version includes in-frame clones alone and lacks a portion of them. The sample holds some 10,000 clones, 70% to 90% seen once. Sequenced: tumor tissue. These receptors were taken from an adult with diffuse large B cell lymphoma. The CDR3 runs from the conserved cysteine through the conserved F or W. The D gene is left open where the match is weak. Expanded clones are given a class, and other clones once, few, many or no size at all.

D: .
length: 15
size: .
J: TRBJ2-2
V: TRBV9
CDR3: CASSVGAGRGGELFF
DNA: TGTGCCAGCAGCGTCGGGGCAGGGCGGGGCGGGGAGCTGTTTTTT

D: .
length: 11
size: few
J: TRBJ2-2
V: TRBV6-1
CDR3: CARGGTGELFF
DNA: TGTGCCAGAGGCGGGACCGGGGAGCTGTTTTTT

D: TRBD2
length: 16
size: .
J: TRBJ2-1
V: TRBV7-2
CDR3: CASKTGLAEVGNEQFF
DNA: TGTGCCAGCAAAACTGGTCTAGCGGAGGTAGGGAATGAGCAGTTCTTC

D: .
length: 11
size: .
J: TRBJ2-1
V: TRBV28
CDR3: CASSPRNEQFF
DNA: TGTGCCAGCAGTCCTAGGAATGAGCAGTTCTTC

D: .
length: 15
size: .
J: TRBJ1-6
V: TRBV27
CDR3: CASSSGGGGVSPLHF
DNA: TGTGCCAGCAGTTCCGGGGGGGGAGGTGTTTCACCCCTCCACTTT

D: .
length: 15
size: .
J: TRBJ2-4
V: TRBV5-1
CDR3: CASSLGKPGGFIQYF
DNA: TGCGCCAGCAGCTTGGGAAAACCTGGAGGATTCATTCAGTACTTC

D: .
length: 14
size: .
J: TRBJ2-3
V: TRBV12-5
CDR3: CATQAGGSTDTQYF
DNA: TGTGCTACCCAGGCCGGCGGGAGCACAGATACGCAGTATTTT

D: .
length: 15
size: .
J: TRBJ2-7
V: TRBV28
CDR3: CASSLSQPGSYEQYF
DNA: TGTGCCAGCAGTTTAAGTCAGCCGGGTTCCTACGAGCAGTACTTC

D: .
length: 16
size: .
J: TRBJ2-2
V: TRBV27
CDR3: CASSWKSGVGTGELFF
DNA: TGTGCCAGCAGTTGGAAATCAGGGGTTGGCACCGGGGAGCTGTTTTTT

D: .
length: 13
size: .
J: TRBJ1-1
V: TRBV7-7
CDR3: CANSLSENTEAFF
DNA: TGTGCTAACAGCTTGTCAGAGAACACTGAAGCTTTCTTT

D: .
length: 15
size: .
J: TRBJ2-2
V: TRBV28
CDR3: CASSISGAGTGELFF
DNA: TGTGCCAGCAGTATTTCAGGGGCTGGAACCGGGGAGCTGTTTTTT

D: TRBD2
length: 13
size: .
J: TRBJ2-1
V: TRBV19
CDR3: CASMRGDVGEQFF
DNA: TGTGCCAGTATGCGGGGGGACGTGGGTGAGCAGTTCTTC

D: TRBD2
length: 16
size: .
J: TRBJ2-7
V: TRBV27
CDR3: CASSLSVTSGTYEQYF
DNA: TGTGCCAGCAGTTTATCGGTGACTAGCGGGACCTACGAGCAGTACTTC

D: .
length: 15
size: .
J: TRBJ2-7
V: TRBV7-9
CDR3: CASSQWGRLFNEQYF
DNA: TGTGCCAGCAGCCAGTGGGGGCGACTCTTCAACGAGCAGTACTTC

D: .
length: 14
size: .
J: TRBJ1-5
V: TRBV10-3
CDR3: CAISDLQINQPQHF
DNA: TGTGCCATCAGTGATCTACAGATTAATCAGCCCCAGCATTTT

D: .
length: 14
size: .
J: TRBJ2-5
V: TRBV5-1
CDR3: CASSLDLAPRTQYF
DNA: TGCGCCAGCAGCTTGGATCTAGCGCCCAGGACCCAGTACTTC

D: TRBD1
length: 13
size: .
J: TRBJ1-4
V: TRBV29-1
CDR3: CSVRQGGGEKLFF
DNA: TGCAGCGTTAGACAGGGGGGCGGTGAAAAACTGTTTTTT

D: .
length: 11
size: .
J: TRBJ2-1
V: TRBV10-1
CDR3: CASSEWSEQFF
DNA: TGCGCCAGCAGTGAGTGGAGTGAGCAGTTCTTC

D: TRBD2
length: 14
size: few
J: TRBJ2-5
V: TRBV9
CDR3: CASSAGLAGGPQYF
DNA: TGTGCCAGCAGCGCGGGACTAGCGGGAGGGCCCCAGTACTTC

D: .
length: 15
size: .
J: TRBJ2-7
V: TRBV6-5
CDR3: CASSSLWSGSYEQYF
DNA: TGTGCCAGCAGTTCCCTGTGGAGCGGCTCCTACGAGCAGTACTTC

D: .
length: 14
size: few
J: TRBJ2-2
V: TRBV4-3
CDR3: CASSLGLGPGELFF
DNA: TGCGCCAGCAGCCTGGGACTCGGCCCCGGGGAGCTGTTTTTT

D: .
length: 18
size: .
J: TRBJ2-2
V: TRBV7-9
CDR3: CASSLLHPSKGRTGELFF
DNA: TGTGCCAGCAGCTTACTTCATCCCAGCAAGGGGCGCACCGGGGAGCTGTTTTTT

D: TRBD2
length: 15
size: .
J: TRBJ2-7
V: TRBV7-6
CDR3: CASSLEGLNSYEQYF
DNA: TGTGCCAGCAGCTTAGAGGGACTAAACTCCTACGAGCAGTACTTC

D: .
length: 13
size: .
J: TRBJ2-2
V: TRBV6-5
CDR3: CASSSRGTGELFF
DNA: TGTGCCAGCAGTTCCCGCGGAACCGGGGAGCTGTTTTTT

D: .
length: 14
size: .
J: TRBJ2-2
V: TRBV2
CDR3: CASKMSWETGELFF
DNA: TGTGCCAGCAAGATGAGCTGGGAGACCGGGGAGCTGTTTTTT

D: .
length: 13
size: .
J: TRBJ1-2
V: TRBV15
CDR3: CATSRQGTYGYTF
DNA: TGTGCCACCAGCAGACAGGGTACCTATGGCTACACCTTC

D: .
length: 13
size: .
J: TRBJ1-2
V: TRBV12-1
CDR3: CARPQIRGRGYTF
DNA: TGTGCCAGGCCACAGATACGAGGGCGAGGCTACACCTTC

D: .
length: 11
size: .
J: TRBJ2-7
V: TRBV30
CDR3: CAWRGSYEQYF
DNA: TGTGCCTGGCGGGGGAGTTACGAGCAGTACTTC

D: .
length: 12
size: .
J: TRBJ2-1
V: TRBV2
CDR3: CASKLGGNEQFF
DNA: TGTGCCAGCAAACTGGGGGGAAATGAGCAGTTCTTC

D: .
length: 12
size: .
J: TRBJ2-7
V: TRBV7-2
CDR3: CASSLGEYEQYF
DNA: TGTGCCAGCAGCTTAGGGGAGTACGAGCAGTACTTC

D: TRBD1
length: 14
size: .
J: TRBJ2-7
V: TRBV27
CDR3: CASSFGTASFEQYF
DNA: TGTGCCAGCAGTTTCGGGACAGCCTCTTTCGAGCAGTACTTC

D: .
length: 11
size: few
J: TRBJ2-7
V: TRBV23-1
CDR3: CASAHEREQYF
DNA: TGCGCCAGCGCGCATGAACGCGAGCAGTACTTC

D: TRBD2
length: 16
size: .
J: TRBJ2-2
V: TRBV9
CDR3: CASSVVQREITGELFF
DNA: TGTGCCAGCAGCGTAGTTCAGCGGGAGATTACCGGGGAGCTGTTTTTT

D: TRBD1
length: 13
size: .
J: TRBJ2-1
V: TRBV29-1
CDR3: CSPSGQGNKEQFF
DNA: TGCAGCCCCTCGGGACAGGGGAATAAGGAGCAGTTCTTC

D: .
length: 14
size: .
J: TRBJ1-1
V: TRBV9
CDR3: CASSGSFESGEAFF
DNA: TGTGCCAGCAGCGGGAGTTTTGAGTCAGGGGAAGCTTTCTTT

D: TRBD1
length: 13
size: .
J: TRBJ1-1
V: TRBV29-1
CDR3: CSVRGQGRTEAFF
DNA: TGCAGCGTTAGGGGACAGGGAAGGACTGAAGCTTTCTTT

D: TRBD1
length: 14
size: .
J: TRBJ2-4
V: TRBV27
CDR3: CASSFSGGKNIQYF
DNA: TGTGCCAGCAGTTTTTCAGGGGGCAAAAACATTCAGTACTTC

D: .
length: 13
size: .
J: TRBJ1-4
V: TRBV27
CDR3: CASYAPLQGRVFF
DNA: TGTGCCAGCTACGCGCCCCTACAGGGAAGGGTTTTTTTT

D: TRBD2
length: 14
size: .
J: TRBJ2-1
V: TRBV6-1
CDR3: CASSATSGSREQFF
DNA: TGTGCCAGCAGTGCGACTAGCGGGAGTAGGGAGCAGTTCTTC

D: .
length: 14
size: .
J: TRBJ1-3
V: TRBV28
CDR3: CASIQGGSGNTIYF
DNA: TGTGCCAGCATCCAAGGGGGTTCTGGAAACACCATATATTTT

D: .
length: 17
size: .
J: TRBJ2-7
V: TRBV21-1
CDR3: CASSKVFRDRGSDEQYF
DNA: TGTGCCAGCAGCAAAGTGTTCCGGGACAGGGGCTCTGACGAGCAGTACTTC